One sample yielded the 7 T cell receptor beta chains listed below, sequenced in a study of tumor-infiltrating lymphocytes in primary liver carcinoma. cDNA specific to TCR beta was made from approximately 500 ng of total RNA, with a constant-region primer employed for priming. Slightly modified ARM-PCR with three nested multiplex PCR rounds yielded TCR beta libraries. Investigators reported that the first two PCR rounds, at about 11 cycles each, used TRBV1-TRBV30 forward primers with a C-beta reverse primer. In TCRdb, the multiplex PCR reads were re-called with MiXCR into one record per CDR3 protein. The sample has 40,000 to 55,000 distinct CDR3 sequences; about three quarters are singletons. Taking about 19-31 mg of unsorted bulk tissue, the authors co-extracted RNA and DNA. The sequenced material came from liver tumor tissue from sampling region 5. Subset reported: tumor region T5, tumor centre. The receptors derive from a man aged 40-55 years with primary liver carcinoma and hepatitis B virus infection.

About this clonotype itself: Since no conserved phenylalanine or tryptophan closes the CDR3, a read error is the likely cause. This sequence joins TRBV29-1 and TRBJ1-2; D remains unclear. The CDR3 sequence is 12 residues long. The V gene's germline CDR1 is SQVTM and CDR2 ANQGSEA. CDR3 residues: CSLEHEGYGYTS. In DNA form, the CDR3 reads TGCAGCCTTGAACACGAGGGCTATGGCTACACCTCC.

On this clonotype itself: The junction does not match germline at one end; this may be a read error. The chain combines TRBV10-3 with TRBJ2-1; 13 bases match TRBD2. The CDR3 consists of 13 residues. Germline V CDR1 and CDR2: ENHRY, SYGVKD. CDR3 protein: CAISAGTSGERLF. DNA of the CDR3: TGTGCCATCAGTGCCGGGACTAGCGGGGAGCGGCTCTTC.

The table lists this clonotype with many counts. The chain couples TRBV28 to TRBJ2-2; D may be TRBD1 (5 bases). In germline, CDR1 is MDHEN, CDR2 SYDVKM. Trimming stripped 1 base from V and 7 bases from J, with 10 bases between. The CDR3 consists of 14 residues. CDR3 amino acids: CASSLLGAVGELFF. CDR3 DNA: TGTGCCAGCAGTTTATTAGGGGCAGTCGGGGAGCTGTTTTTT.

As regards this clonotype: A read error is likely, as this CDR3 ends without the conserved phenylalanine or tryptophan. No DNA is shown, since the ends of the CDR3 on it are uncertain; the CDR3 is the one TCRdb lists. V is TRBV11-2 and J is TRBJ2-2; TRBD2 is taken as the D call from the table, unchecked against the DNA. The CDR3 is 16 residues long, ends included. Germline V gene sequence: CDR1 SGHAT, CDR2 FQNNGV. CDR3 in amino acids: CASSLVALAGTRELIY.

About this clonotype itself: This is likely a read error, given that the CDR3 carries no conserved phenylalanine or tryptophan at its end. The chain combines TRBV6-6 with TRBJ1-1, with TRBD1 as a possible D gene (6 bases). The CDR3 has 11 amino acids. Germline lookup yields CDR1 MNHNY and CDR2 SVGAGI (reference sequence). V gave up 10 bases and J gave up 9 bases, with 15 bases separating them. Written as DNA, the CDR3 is TGTGCCAATAGGTTGGACAGTAAAGCTTTCCTT. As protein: CANRLDSKAFL.

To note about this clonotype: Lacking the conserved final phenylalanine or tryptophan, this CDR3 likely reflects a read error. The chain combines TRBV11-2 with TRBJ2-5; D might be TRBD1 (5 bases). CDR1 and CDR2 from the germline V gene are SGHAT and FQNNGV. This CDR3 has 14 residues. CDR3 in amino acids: CASSLERGTETQYS. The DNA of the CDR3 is TGTGCCAGCAGCTTAGAAAGGGGCACTGAGACGCAGTACTCC.

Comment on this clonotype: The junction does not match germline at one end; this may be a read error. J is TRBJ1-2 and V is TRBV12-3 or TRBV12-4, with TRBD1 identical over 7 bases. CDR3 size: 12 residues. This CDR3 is CTSRGAGGPEVF. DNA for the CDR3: TGTACCAGCAGGGGGGCCGGGGGCCCGGAGGTTTTC.